Following are 30 T cell receptor beta chains from one sample sequenced in a study of blood T cell repertoires in COVID-19. Clones were read by immunoSEQ multiplex PCR, and TCRdb kept only the in-frame ones, dropping some. The table includes some 210,000 clones, around four fifths detected once. Sequenced material: peripheral blood. Source of these receptors: a human donor in a cohort sampled during active COVID-19.

The CDR3 DNA sequence: TGTGCCAGCAGTTCATTAGCGGACATGACAGATACGCAGTATTTT. Translation gives CASSSLADMTDTQYF. This chain joins TRBV6-2 or TRBV6-3 and TRBJ2-3; weak D call: TRBD2 (6 bases). The CDR3 runs 15 residues. The V end was cut by 4 bases, the J end by 3 bases, with 14 bases between. Germline V gene sequence: CDR1 MNHEY, CDR2 SVGEGT.

The V gene is TRBV19, the J gene TRBJ2-2; D remains unclear. CDR1 is LNHDA and CDR2 is SQIVND in the germline V gene (reference sequence). The CDR3 runs 15 residues. Trimming stripped 8 bases from V and 2 bases from J, with 15 bases between. Here the CDR3 reads CASRPGERNTGELFF. The CDR3 DNA follows: TGTGCCAGTCGACCAGGCGAAAGAAACACCGGGGAGCTGTTTTTT. Drawing the rest from reference TRBV19 and TRBJ2-2, the complete variable domain is DGGITQSPKYLFRKEGQNVTLSCEQNLNHDAMYWYRQDPGQGLRLIYYSQIVNDFQKGDIAEGYSVSREKKESFPLTVTSAQKNPTAFYLCASRPGERNTGELFFGEGSRLTVL.

The gene calls are TRBV18 and TRBJ2-1, with D possibly being TRBD1 (5 bases). V was trimmed by 2 bases and J by 0 bases, leaving 11 bases between them. The CDR3 covers 16 residues. Germline V gene sequence: CDR1 KGHSH, CDR2 LQKENI. The DNA for the CDR3 is TGTGCCAGCTCACCAGGGGCGGATTCCTCCTACAATGAGCAGTTCTTC. The encoded protein is CASSPGADSSYNEQFF.

The chain carries TRBV27 and TRBJ1-5; the D gene is possibly TRBD1 (6 bases). The CDR3 is made up of 16 amino acids. V gave up 2 bases and J gave up 2 bases, with 13 bases separating them. Germline V lookup: CDR1 MNHEY, CDR2 SMNVEV (reference sequence). This CDR3 reads CASSLATGSRNQPQHF. CDR3 in DNA: TGTGCCAGCAGTTTAGCAACAGGGTCCCGCAATCAGCCCCAGCATTTT.

This chain uses TRBV15 with TRBJ2-1, with D possibly TRBD2 on 6 matching bases. This CDR3 spans 14 amino acids. In germline, CDR1 is LNHNV, CDR2 YYDKDF (reference sequence). Between the trimmed V and J ends, which lost 1 base and 4 bases, there was a span of 8 bases. CDR3 in amino acids: CATSRVREYNEQFF. CDR3 in DNA: TGTGCCACCAGCAGAGTTCGGGAGTACAATGAGCAGTTCTTC.

This clone appeared a single time. This sequence joins TRBV7-8 and TRBJ2-7; 10 nucleotides agree with TRBD1. The CDR3 consists of 15 residues. The germline gives CDR1 SGHVS, CDR2 FQNEAQ. J gave up 2 bases and V 4 bases, and 5 bases lay outside the gene matches. This CDR3 is CASSSDRGAPYEQYV. The CDR3 DNA follows: TGTGCCAGCAGCTCGGACAGGGGGGCCCCCTACGAGCAGTACGTC.

The chain has TRBV11-2 and TRBJ1-6; no reliable D call. Germline lookup yields CDR1 SGHAT and CDR2 FQNNGV. The CDR3 contains 14 residues. Between the trimmed V and J ends, which lost 2 bases and 7 bases, there was a span of 9 bases. CDR3 residues: CASSLSGVNSPLHF. In DNA form, the CDR3 reads TGTGCCAGCAGCTTATCCGGGGTGAATTCACCCCTCCACTTT.

Written as DNA, the CDR3 is TGTGCCAGCAGTCGTCGAGGGACCGGGGAGCTGTTTTTT. It is translated as CASSRRGTGELFF. The gene calls are TRBV6-5 and TRBJ2-2, with D possibly matching TRBD2 (5 bases). V was shortened by 5 bases and J by 5 bases, with 9 bases between the two germline ends. CDR1 is MNHEY and CDR2 is SVGAGI in the germline V gene. The CDR3 is 13 residues long.

This clone came up once. V and J are TRBV2 and TRBJ1-1, with 8 bases lining up with TRBD1. With 10 bases clipped from V and 0 bases from J, the junction kept 7 bases outside the gene matches. Germline V lookup: CDR1 SNHLY, CDR2 FYNNEI. The CDR3 runs 14 residues. CDR3 in DNA: TGTGCCAACGGACAGGGAGTTATGAACACTGAAGCTTTCTTT. It translates to CANGQGVMNTEAFF.

This CDR3 is CATRDRAEAFF. For the CDR3, the DNA is TGTGCCACCAGGGACAGGGCTGAAGCTTTCTTT. This chain connects TRBV24-1 to TRBJ1-1, with 8 bases that match TRBD1. V lost 7 bases to trimming and J lost 6 bases; unmatched junction nucleotides: 0. The CDR3 runs to 11 residues. CDR1 is KGHDR, CDR2 SFDVKD, per germline.

This clone was seen a few times. V is TRBV4-2 and J is TRBJ2-1; 8 bases map to TRBD2. Germline V gives CDR1 LGHNA, CDR2 YNFKEQ. The V and J ends lost 0 bases and 8 bases, in that order; junction bases with no gene match: 12. The CDR3 extends over 17 amino acids. The CDR3 here is CASSQDFLGGAKYEQFF. The CDR3 nucleotides read TGTGCCAGCAGCCAAGATTTTCTCGGGGGGGCGAAGTATGAGCAGTTCTTC.

The gene calls are TRBV12-3 or TRBV12-4 and TRBJ1-1; possibly TRBD1 for D (6 bases). This CDR3 comprises 13 residues. The V end was cut by 6 bases, the J end by 8 bases, with 16 bases between. The CDR3 loop is CASSSGQLMEAFF. The CDR3 bases are TGTGCCAGCAGCTCGGGACAATTAATGGAAGCTTTCTTT.

V is TRBV7-9 and J is TRBJ2-1; D unclear. The CDR3 length is 14 residues. Trimming removed 5 bases at V and 8 bases at J, with 16 bases between. Germline CDR1 and CDR2: SEHNR and FQNEAQ (reference sequence). The CDR3: CASSPVQSVDEQFF. As DNA, the CDR3 is TGTGCCAGCAGCCCTGTCCAGAGCGTGGATGAGCAGTTCTTC.

The genes are TRBV27 and TRBJ1-2; the D gene is possibly TRBD1 (5 bases). Per germline, CDR1 MNHEY and CDR2 SMNVEV (reference sequence). V was cut by 7 bases and J by 8 bases, with 11 bases left in between. The CDR3 runs 11 residues. The DNA for the CDR3 is TGTGCCAGCAAAGGAGGGGACGGCTACACCTTC. Its translation: CASKGGDGYTF.

This chain joins TRBV18 and TRBJ2-2, with 7 bases matching TRBD1. The germline V gene encodes CDR1 KGHSH and CDR2 LQKENI. The CDR3 sequence is 15 residues long. V was clipped by 0 bases and J by 4 bases; unmatched bases: 2. The CDR3 loop is CASSPPRGLTGELFF. The CDR3 DNA sequence: TGTGCCAGCTCACCACCGAGGGGGCTCACCGGGGAGCTGTTTTTT.

This clone was detected only a few times. The chain has TRBV9 and TRBJ2-3; TRBD1 matches 11 bases. The V segment lost 3 bases and the J segment 5 bases; nucleotides outside the gene matches: 8. Per germline, CDR1 SGDLS and CDR2 YYNGEE. This CDR3 comprises 16 residues. The CDR3 coding sequence is TGTGCCAGCAGCGGACCTGGACAGGGGGCAATAGATACGCAGTATTTT. Amino acids: CASSGPGQGAIDTQYF.

The chain links TRBV7-9 to TRBJ2-7, with TRBD1 identical over 8 bases. Germline-derived CDR1 and CDR2 are SEHNR and FQNEAQ (reference sequence). This CDR3 spans 15 amino acids. The V and J ends lost 5 bases and 4 bases, in that order; junction bases with no gene match: 10. CDR3 sequence (DNA): TGTGCCAGCAGCCCCGGACAGGGCCCCCTTTACGAGCAGTACGTC. Translated: CASSPGQGPLYEQYV.

The chain uses TRBV24-1 and TRBJ2-2; possible D gene TRBD2, 6 bases. The CDR3 covers 16 residues. Trimming took 5 bases from V and 5 from J, leaving 17 bases between them. Germline CDR1 reads KGHDR; CDR2 reads SFDVKD. The chain's CDR3 is CATSGLGGPRTGELFF. The CDR3 DNA follows: TGTGCCACCAGTGGTCTGGGAGGACCCCGGACCGGGGAGCTGTTTTTT.

The V and J genes are TRBV28 and TRBJ2-7; no reliable D call. V lost 3 bases and J lost 2, with 14 bases in between. CDR3 length: 15 amino acids. CDR1 is MDHEN, CDR2 SYDVKM, per germline. Here the CDR3 DNA reads TGTGCCAGCAGTTTGCTGGCCGGGTACGCCTACGAGCAGTACTTC. This gives the protein CASSLLAGYAYEQYF.

V usage is TRBV4-1 and J usage is TRBJ2-1, with D uncertain. V lost 3 bases to trimming and J lost 0 bases, with 6 bases between them. This CDR3 region has 14 residues. Germline V gene sequence: CDR1 MGHRA, CDR2 YSYEKL. CDR3: CASSQAVSYNEQFF. For the CDR3, the DNA is TGCGCCAGCAGCCAGGCCGTCTCCTACAATGAGCAGTTCTTC.

CDR3 nucleotides: TGTGCCAGCAGCCAAGTCCGGGGAGCGCTACAAGATGAAAAACTGTTTTTT. The encoded protein is CASSQVRGALQDEKLFF. This chain connects TRBV3-1 (or the pseudogene TRBV3-2) to TRBJ1-4; D is unclear. Germline CDR1 is LGHDT and CDR2 is YNNKEL (reference sequence). V was cut by 1 base and J by 6 bases, with 18 bases left in between. This CDR3 region has 17 residues.

The chain carries TRBV2 and TRBJ2-3, with TRBD1 matching over 10 bases. Germline V lookup: CDR1 SNHLY, CDR2 FYNNEI. This CDR3 spans 13 amino acids. V dropped 8 bases and J dropped 5; count of bases not matched to a gene: 4. The DNA for the CDR3 is TGTGCCAGCGGGACAGGGGTGGAAGATACGCAGTATTTT. Amino acid sequence: CASGTGVEDTQYF. Looking up the rest from reference TRBV2 and TRBJ2-3 gives the full variable domain: EPEVTQTPSHQVTQMGQEVILRCVPISNHLYFYWYRQILGQKVEFLVSFYNNEISEKSEIFDDQFSVERPDGSNFTLKIRSTKLEDSAMYFCASGTGVEDTQYFGPGTRLTVL.

The CDR3 sequence is CASSLTGLAEKYTGELFF. DNA of the CDR3: TGTGCCAGCAGCTTAACGGGACTAGCGGAAAAATACACCGGGGAGCTGTTTTTT. The chain joins TRBV7-8 to TRBJ2-2; 11 nucleotides line up with TRBD2. This CDR3 has 18 amino acids. CDR1 and CDR2 from the germline V gene are SGHVS and FQNEAQ. V dropped 2 bases and J dropped 3; count of bases not matched to a gene: 8.

This clone has more than one count but fewer than ten. Sequence at one end of the junction differs from germline and may be a read error. This chain joins TRBV27 and TRBJ2-1; 8 bases fit TRBD2. CDR3 length equals 15 residues. The germline gives CDR1 MNHEY, CDR2 SMNVEV (reference sequence). CDR3 nucleotide sequence: TGTGCCAGCAGCCCTTCACCCACAGGGTCGAGCGGGAGCCTCTTC. Its translation is CASSPSPTGSSGSLF.

This chain joins TRBV25-1 and TRBJ1-2; D not resolved. Germline V gene data show CDR1 as MGHDK and CDR2 as SYGVNS. V dropped 5 bases and J dropped 8 bases, with 12 bases sitting between them. This CDR3 is 12 amino acids long. CDR3 DNA: TGTGCCAGCAGTTCCAAAACGGGGGGCTACACCTTC. Amino acid sequence: CASSSKTGGYTF.

J is TRBJ2-3 and V is TRBV19; the match to TRBD1 covers 7 bases. The CDR3 is made up of 16 amino acids. The germline V gene has CDR1 LNHDA and CDR2 SQIVND (reference sequence). The ends lost 4 bases at V and 2 bases at J; junction bases unmatched: 9. CDR3 coding DNA: TGTGCCAGTAGTAGAAGACAGGGAACTTACACAGATACGCAGTATTTT. Its translation is CASSRRQGTYTDTQYF.

This sequence joins TRBV6-5 and TRBJ1-6; 7 nucleotides agree with TRBD1. Unmatched junction bases numbered 5, after V lost 5 bases and J lost 4 bases. The CDR3 totals 15 residues. Germline values: CDR1 MNHEY, CDR2 SVGAGI. The chain's CDR3 is CASSLRTGYNSPLHF. The CDR3 region has the DNA TGTGCCAGCAGTCTCCGGACAGGTTATAATTCACCCCTCCACTTT.

The rearrangement uses TRBV3-1 (or the pseudogene TRBV3-2) and TRBJ2-7; D perhaps matches TRBD2 (6 bases). The CDR3 totals 14 residues. Germline assignment: CDR1 LGHDT and CDR2 YNNKEL (reference sequence). The V end lost 2 bases, the J end lost 9 bases, and 17 bases lay between the germline ends. Here the CDR3 reads CASSQTGLESSQYF. Written as DNA, the CDR3 is TGTGCCAGCAGCCAAACGGGACTCGAAAGTTCGCAGTACTTC.

This chain links TRBV2 with TRBJ2-1; possibly TRBD2 for D (7 bases). This CDR3 has 14 amino acids. CDR1 is SNHLY and CDR2 is FYNNEI in the germline V gene. Trimming removed 6 bases at V and 7 bases at J, with 16 bases between. The CDR3 DNA is TGTGCCAGCAGATCCCCGGGGGGCGGTAATGAGCAGTTCTTC. Translating gives CASRSPGGGNEQFF. The full variable domain, completed using reference TRBV2 and TRBJ2-1, is EPEVTQTPSHQVTQMGQEVILRCVPISNHLYFYWYRQILGQKVEFLVSFYNNEISEKSEIFDDQFSVERPDGSNFTLKIRSTKLEDSAMYFCASRSPGGGNEQFFGPGTRLTVL.

The rearrangement links TRBV6-5 to TRBJ2-7; D might be TRBD2 (5 bases). The CDR3 is made up of 14 amino acids. Germline V gene data show CDR1 as MNHEY and CDR2 as SVGAGI. V lost 5 bases and J lost 0, with 11 bases in between. CDR3 DNA: TGTGCCAGCAGTCCTAGCCTAAGCTCCTACGAGCAGTACTTC. As protein: CASSPSLSSYEQYF.